The 5 T cell receptor beta chains below were found in one sample sequenced in a study of blood T cell repertoires in COVID-19. Sequencing was performed with immunoSEQ multiplex PCR; in TCRdb, only in-frame clones are kept and a portion is missing. The profile covers 180,000 or so clones, with roughly 80% appearing a single time and about 2.6% taken by the ten largest. The specimen was peripheral blood. The origin of the receptors is a human donor with acute or convalescent COVID-19. The donor label of this sample is uncertain.

The chain uses TRBV14 and TRBJ1-3; D remains unclear. The CDR3 spans 15 residues. V lost 4 bases, J lost 0 bases, and 10 bases lay in between. Germline V gene sequence: CDR1 SGHDN, CDR2 FVKESK. The CDR3 here is CASSPGGSSGNTIYF. The DNA for the CDR3 is TGTGCCAGCAGCCCGGGAGGCAGCTCTGGAAACACCATATATTTT. The full variable domain, in which reference TRBV14 and TRBJ1-3 provide the parts outside the CDR3, is EAGVTQFPSHSVIEKGQTVTLRCDPISGHDNLYWYRRVMGKEIKFLLHFVKESKQDESGMPNNRFLAERTGGTYSTLKVQPAELEDSGVYFCASSPGGSSGNTIYFGEGSWLTVV.

This clone came up a few times. The V and J genes are TRBV18 and TRBJ2-7; possible D gene TRBD2, 5 bases. This CDR3 has 16 amino acids. Germline CDR1 and CDR2: KGHSH and LQKENI. Trimming stripped 2 bases from V and 2 bases from J, with 16 bases between. The CDR3 bases are TGTGCCAGCTCACCAAAAGTAGGAGACGGGACCTACGAGCAGTACTTC. Protein product: CASSPKVGDGTYEQYF.

The chain has TRBV6-5 and TRBJ1-4; 7 bases map to TRBD1. The V gene end was trimmed by 4 bases and the J gene end by 2 bases; junction bases not matched to a gene: 1. This CDR3 is built from 14 residues. Germline CDR1 reads MNHEY; CDR2 reads SVGAGI. CDR3 loop: CASSSTGTNEKLFF. CDR3 coding DNA: TGTGCCAGCAGTTCGACAGGGACTAATGAAAAACTGTTTTTT.

CDR3 sequence (DNA): TGTGCCAGTAGTGTCCCAGGGTTGAACACTGAAGCTTTCTTT. Amino acids: CASSVPGLNTEAFF. V gene TRBV19 combines with J gene TRBJ1-1, with D maybe TRBD1 (5 bases). V was pared by 5 bases and J by 0 bases, with 10 bases between. The CDR3 is made up of 14 amino acids. The germline gives CDR1 LNHDA, CDR2 SQIVND (reference sequence).

The table lists this clone with a few counts. The chain joins TRBV5-1 to TRBJ1-4; 10 nucleotides match TRBD1. Germline assignment: CDR1 SGHRS and CDR2 YFSETQ. The V and J ends lost 5 bases and 7 bases, in that order; junction bases with no gene match: 11. The CDR3 totals 16 residues. This chain's CDR3 is CASRPGQGPDLEKLFF. The CDR3 DNA reads as TGCGCCAGCAGACCGGGACAGGGGCCTGATCTTGAAAAACTGTTTTTT.